This TCR beta chain was identified in a study of blood T cell repertoires in COVID-19 (TCRdb year 2020). In terms of the full investigation: Collaborator samples came from the United States, Italy and Spain and covered acute and convalescent phases of COVID-19. The prospective study material was composed of cDNA or gDNA derived from T cells, B-cell-depleted T cells, or PBMCs. Sample metadata almost always included a de-identified subject ID, COVID-19 status, age in years and sex. The samples were drawn from two sources: the first 160 participants of the ongoing ImmuneRACE study, and 1,200 or so subjects contributed by 6 global collaborators. A freely available public database, intended as a resource for researchers studying the immune response to SARS-CoV-2, is where the repertoires were released. Where available, HLA class I and class II types were obtained from metadata supplied by the sample provider rather than from assay-based typing. The dataset comprised deeply sampled blood TCRbeta repertoires from subjects exposed to, actively infected with, or recovered from COVID-19.

Points the paper makes about the study in general: The amount of clinical and demographic metadata varied by source and participant and was provided uncurated.

TCRbeta CDR3 regions were amplified from genomic DNA using the immunoSEQ Assay, a bias-controlled multiplex PCR. As for how the authors treated the data: Within the assay, amplification of reference gene primers was used to estimate how many nucleated cells each sample contained. To quantify the absolute abundance of each unique TCRbeta CDR3 rearrangement, sequence reads were collapsed and filtered. For each sample, productive Simpson clonality was calculated by taking the square root of Simpson's diversity index across productive rearrangements. TCRdb took over this immuneACCESS table, retaining in-frame rearrangements with V and J assigned. Such tables are incomplete; in checked studies, under half of the missing clones stem from an unresolved V gene, and the remainder is unexplained. V, J and clone size reflect that table, while D and trimming were determined from the DNA. The sample yields roughly 130,000 clones; 80% to 85% were counted once. 9.5% to 15% of the sample comes from the top ten.

V loses 3 bases at its end and J loses 3 bases; junction bases beyond the gene matches: 12. The germline V gene supplies CDR1 MNHNS and CDR2 SASEGT. There are 18 amino acids in the CDR3, from cysteine to phenylalanine inclusive. CDR3 DNA is the only sequence kept; it has 54 bases, read in frame from the first base. A second Seattle source provided samples from volunteer blood donors who had recovered from COVID-19. Each collaborating institution followed its own protocols to collect whole blood in K2EDTA tubes. For TCRbeta analysis, collaborator samples were shipped as frozen whole blood, as isolated PBMCs, or as DNA extracted from either sample type. In the case of this clone: Its specific antigen is unknown. Per-base qualities were not stored, and no clone one base away is much larger.

The receptor's source is a woman aged 25 to 39 who had recovered from COVID-19. The sample comprised peripheral blood. Rearrangement joined TRBV6-1 to TRBJ2-1; TRBD2 lines up with 9 middle nucleotides. The nucleotides read TGTGCCAGCAGTGACCCCTCCCGGCTAGCGGGACTCTACAATGAGCAGTTCTTC. Translation gives CASSDPSRLAGLYNEQFF.